This T cell receptor (beta chain) originates from a study of identical twins (dated by TCRdb to 2015 to 2016). Turning to the overall study: The study deep-sequenced TCR alpha and beta repertoires from monozygotic twins, unrelated adults of various ages and cord blood to test whether fetal clonotypes persist. To rule out contamination, replicate twin experiments were performed at different times with different library preparation protocols. Findings and caveats that apply to the study as a whole: A weaker excess of twin sharing was found in beta out-of-frame sequences because the signal-to-noise ratio was lowered by fewer shared sequences. Out-of-frame TCR alpha sharing in monozygotic twins was systematically underestimated by recombination models, whereas sharing between unrelated individuals was in agreement with the recombination models. Fewer insertions were carried by abundant cord blood beta clonotypes; a weaker similar trend was observed in young adult naive repertoires, while no such trend was observed in memory repertoires. Conclusions relied on cross-sectional statistical analysis, since the same donors could not be followed over many years. Zero-insertion analyses could be partly confounded by invariant T cells such as MAIT and iNKT, though diverse VJ usage argued against such confounding for most clonotypes. Out-of-frame TCR alpha sequences shared between twins showed an excess of low generation-probability sequences compared with coincidental sharing between unrelated individuals.

Libraries were made using 5' RACE. These reads were obtained on an Illumina HiSeq 2000. A universal primer binding site was added through template switching, and the final cDNA carried a unique molecular identifier so that TCR cDNA molecules could be counted accurately. First-strand cDNA for TCR alpha and beta chains was synthesized from specific primers in the conserved constant-segment region. Each cDNA library was double barcoded, with a SMART-Mk sample barcode plus Illumina barcodes, to control for contamination. TruSeq adapter sequences along with Illumina sample barcodes were introduced in two successive PCR steps. TCR alpha and beta cDNA libraries were sequenced on the Illumina HiSeq platform with custom primers. As for the original processing: Raw reads were processed with MiGEC to extract unique molecular identifiers, and MiXCR was used to determine CDR3 positions. Recombination models were inferred per individual with the repgenHMM and IGoR tools using an EM algorithm. Shared clonotypes were analyzed with the tcR package in R, and sharing was normalized by the product of cloneset sizes. To study raw recombination free of thymic and clonal selection effects, out-of-frame nonproductive sequences were analyzed. TCRdb passed the public sequencing reads through fastp at Q25 and MiXCR, retaining productive beta sequences. Each CDR3 protein appears once, grouped with its most common genes and DNA. These V and J calls are TCRdb output, not the study's own analysis. The sample yields hundreds of thousands of distinct CDR3 sequences; about 7.1% were counted once. The ten largest clones take up 1.6% of the sample.

As to this clonotype: Its antigen is still unknown. Base qualities were left out, and no much larger clone turns up one base away.

Every donor was a healthy Caucasian. The twin cohort consisted of three pairs of female monozygotic twins, all aged about 18 to 30 years. Peripheral blood mononuclear cells were used as the source from which RNA for TCR libraries was isolated. Including cysteine and phenylalanine, the CDR3 has 14 amino acids. Only the CDR3 DNA stays, 42 bases, in frame from base 1. For this chain, trimming is 7 bases at the V end and 8 bases at the J end, and the number of junction bases without a gene match is 8. CDR1 and CDR2 were assigned from the germline V gene as ENHRY and SYGVKD. The data also belong to a second study, concerning yellow fever vaccine responses in identical twins. Drawing on the second study: According to the authors, in identical twins the way T cells responded to vaccination appeared partly convergent and partly personalized. In the study, vaccine-responding T cell clones were precisely tracked in identical twins.

The origin of this receptor is a woman between 18 and 29 years old in good health. The sequenced sample was PBMCs. The chain is assembled from TRBV10-3 and TRBJ2-1, and TRBD2 matches 10 of the central bases. The CDR3 sequence is CAITPSGSIDEQFF. The DNA sequence follows: TGTGCCATCACTCCTAGCGGGAGTATTGATGAGCAGTTCTTC.